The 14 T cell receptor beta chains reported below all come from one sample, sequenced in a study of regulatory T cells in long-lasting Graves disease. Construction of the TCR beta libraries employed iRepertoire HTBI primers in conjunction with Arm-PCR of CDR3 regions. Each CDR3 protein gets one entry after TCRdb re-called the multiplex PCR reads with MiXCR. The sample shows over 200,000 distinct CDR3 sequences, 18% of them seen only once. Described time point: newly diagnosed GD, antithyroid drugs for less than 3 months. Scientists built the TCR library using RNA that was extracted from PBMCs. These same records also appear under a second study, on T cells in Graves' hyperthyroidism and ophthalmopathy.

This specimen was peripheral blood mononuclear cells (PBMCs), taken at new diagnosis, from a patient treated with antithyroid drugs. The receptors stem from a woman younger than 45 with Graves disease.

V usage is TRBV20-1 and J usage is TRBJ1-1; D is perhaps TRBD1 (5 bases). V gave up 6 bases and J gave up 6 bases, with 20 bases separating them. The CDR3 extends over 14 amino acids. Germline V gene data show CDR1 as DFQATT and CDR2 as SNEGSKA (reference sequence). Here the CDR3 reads CSAKRQSPNSEAFF. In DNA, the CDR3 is TGCAGTGCAAAAAGACAGTCCCCGAATTCTGAAGCTTTCTTT.

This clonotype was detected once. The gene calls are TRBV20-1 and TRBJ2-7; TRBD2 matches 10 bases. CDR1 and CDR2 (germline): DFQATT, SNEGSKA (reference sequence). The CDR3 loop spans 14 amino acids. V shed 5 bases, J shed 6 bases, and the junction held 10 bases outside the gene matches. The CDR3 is CSAVHSGGNGEQYF. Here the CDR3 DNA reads TGCAGTGCTGTCCATAGCGGGGGGAACGGCGAGCAGTACTTC.

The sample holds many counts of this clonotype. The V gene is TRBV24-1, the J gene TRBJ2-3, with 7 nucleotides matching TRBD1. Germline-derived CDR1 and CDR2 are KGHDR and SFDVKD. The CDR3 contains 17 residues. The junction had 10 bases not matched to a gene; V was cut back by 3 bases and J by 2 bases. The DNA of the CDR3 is TGTGCCACCAGTGATACGAGCCGGGGACAGCACACAGATACGCAGTATTTT. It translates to CATSDTSRGQHTDTQYF.

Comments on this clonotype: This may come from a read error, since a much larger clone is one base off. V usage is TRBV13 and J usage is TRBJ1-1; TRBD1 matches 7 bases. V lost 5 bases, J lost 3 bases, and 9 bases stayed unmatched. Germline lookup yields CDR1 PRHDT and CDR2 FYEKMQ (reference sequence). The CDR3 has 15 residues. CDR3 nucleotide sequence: TGTGCCAGCAGCCACAGGGGAAGGGGGGACACTGAAGCTTTCTTT. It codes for CASSHRGRGDTEAFF.

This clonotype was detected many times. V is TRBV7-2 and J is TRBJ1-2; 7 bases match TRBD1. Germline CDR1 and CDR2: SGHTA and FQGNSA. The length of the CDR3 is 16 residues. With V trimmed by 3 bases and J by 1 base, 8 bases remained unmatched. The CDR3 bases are TGTGCCAGCAGCTTGAGCTCGGGACAGAGTAACTATGGCTACACCTTC. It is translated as CASSLSSGQSNYGYTF.

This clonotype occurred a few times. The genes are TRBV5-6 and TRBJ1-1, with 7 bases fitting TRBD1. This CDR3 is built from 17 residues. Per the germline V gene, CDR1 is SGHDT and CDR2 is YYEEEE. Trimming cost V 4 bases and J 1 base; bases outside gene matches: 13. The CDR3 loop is CASSLIGTAAGNTEAFF. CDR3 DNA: TGTGCCAGCAGCCTCATCGGGACAGCCGCCGGGAACACTGAAGCTTTCTTT. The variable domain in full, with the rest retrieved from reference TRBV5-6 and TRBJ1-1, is DAGVTQSPTHLIKTRGQQVTLRCSPKSGHDTVSWYQQALGQGPQFIFQYYEEEERQRGNFPDRFSGHQFPNYSSELNVNALLLGDSALYLCASSLIGTAAGNTEAFFGQGTRLTVV.

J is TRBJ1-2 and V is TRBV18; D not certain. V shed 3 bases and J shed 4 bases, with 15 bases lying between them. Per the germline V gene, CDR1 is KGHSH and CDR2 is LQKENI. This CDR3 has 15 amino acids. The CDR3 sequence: CASSPDGPGVYGYTF. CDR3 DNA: TGTGCCAGCTCACCGGACGGACCAGGAGTCTATGGCTACACCTTC.

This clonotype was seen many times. The chain's CDR3 is CASSLGPGGAGGPNTQYF. For the CDR3, the DNA is TGTGCCAGCAGCTTGGGGCCCGGGGGAGCGGGGGGGCCAAATACGCAGTATTTT. The chain links TRBV5-4 to TRBJ2-3; 10 bases agree with TRBD2. Per the germline V gene, CDR1 is SGHNT and CDR2 is YYREEE (reference sequence). J gave up 7 bases and V 0 bases, and 14 bases lay outside the gene matches. This CDR3 has 18 amino acids.

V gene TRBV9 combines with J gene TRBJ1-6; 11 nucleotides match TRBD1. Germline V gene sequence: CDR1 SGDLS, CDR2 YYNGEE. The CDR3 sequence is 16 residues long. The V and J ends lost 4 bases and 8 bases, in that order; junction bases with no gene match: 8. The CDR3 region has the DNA TGTGCCAGCAGCCCCAGGACAGGGGGCAGTGATTCACCCCTCCACTTT. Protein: CASSPRTGGSDSPLHF.

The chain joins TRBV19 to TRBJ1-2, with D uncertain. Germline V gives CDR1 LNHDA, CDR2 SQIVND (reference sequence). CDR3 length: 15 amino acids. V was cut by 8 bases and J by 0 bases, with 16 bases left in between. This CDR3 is CASSGWGEANYGYTF. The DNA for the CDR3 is TGTGCCAGTTCTGGTTGGGGAGAAGCTAACTATGGCTACACCTTC.

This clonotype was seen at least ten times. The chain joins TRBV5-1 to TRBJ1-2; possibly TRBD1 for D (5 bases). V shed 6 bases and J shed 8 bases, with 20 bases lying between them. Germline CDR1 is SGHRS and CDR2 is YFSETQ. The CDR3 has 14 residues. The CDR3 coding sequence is TGCGCCAGCACCTACGACGAAGGGACGGAGGGCTACACCTTC. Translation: CASTYDEGTEGYTF.

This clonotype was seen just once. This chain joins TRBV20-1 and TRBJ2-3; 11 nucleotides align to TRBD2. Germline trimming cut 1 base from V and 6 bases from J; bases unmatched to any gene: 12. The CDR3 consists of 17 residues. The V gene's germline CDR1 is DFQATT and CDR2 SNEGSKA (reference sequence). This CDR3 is CSARGSSGGAILDTQYF. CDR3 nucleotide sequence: TGCAGTGCTAGAGGGAGTAGCGGGGGGGCAATTTTGGATACGCAGTATTTT.

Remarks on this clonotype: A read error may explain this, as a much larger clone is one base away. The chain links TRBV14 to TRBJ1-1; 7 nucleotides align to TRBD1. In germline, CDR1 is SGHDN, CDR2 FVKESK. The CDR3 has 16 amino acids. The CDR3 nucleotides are TGTGCCAGCAGCCAAGAGAGGGACAGCTTGAACACTGAAGCTTCCTTT. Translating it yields CASSQERDSLNTEASF.

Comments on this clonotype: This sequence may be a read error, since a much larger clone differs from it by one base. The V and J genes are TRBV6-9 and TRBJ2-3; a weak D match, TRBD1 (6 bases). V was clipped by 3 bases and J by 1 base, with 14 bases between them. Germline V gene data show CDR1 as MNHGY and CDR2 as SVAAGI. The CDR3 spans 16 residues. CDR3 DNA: TGTGCCAGCAGTTACTGCGGACCAGGGGGCACAGATACGCAGTATTTT. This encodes CASSYCGPGGTDTQYF.